These 22 T cell receptor beta chains were sequenced from one sample in a study of preoperative IRX-2 immunotherapy in early breast cancer (dated by TCRdb to 2018 to 2020). The intended sense of this specimen's treatment or condition label: preoperative locoregional IRX-2 cytokine immunotherapy. Library generation was performed with the immunoSEQ multiplex PCR assay. TCRdb limited this immuneACCESS table to in-frame rearrangements with V and J called. A share of clones is missing; checked studies link under half to unresolved V genes, and the rest is unexplained. The sample profile shows 3,000 to 4,000 clones; approximately 69% of them were found once. Clones ranked in the top ten supply about 10% of the sample. Sequences were derived from tumor tissue, sampled before IRX-2 immunotherapy. Receptors were obtained from a human donor with breast cancer.

The chain joins TRBV15 to TRBJ1-1, with D possibly being TRBD1 (5 bases). Germline CDR1 LNHNV, CDR2 YYDKDF (reference sequence). This CDR3 contains 15 residues. V was pared by 0 bases and J by 6 bases, with 14 bases between. The CDR3 sequence: CATSRDLGTKAEAFF. The CDR3 nucleotides read TGTGCCACCAGCAGAGATTTAGGGACCAAAGCTGAAGCTTTCTTT.

The gene calls are TRBV1 and TRBJ2-7; TRBD1, the D gene given by the table, was not confirmed from the DNA. TRBV1 is given as a pseudogene. The CDR3 contains 13 residues. This chain's CDR3 is CASSQMTGSEQYF. For the CDR3, the DNA is TGCGCCAGCAGCCAAATGACAGGTTCCGAGCAGTACTTC.

V and J are TRBV6-8 and TRBJ2-7; TRBD2 matches at 9 bases. CDR3 size: 16 residues. Trimming removed 7 bases from V and 2 bases from J; junction bases left unmatched: 12. The germline V gene encodes CDR1 MNHGY and CDR2 SAAAGT. The CDR3 DNA reads TGTGCCAGCACCACAGTGACTAGCGGAAGTACCTACGAGCAGTACTTC. Translating it yields CASTTVTSGSTYEQYF.

In the case of this clone: The junction departs from germline at one end; a sequencing error may be responsible. V usage is TRBV11-3 and J usage is TRBJ2-1; D may correspond to TRBD1 or TRBD2 (5 bases each). The CDR3 extends over 15 amino acids. Looked up from germline, CDR1 is SGHNT and CDR2 is YENEEA. Here the CDR3 reads CASSLEEGTYKEQFF. The CDR3 DNA follows: TGTGCCAGCAGCCTCGAAGAGGGGACCTACAAGGAGCAGTTCTTC.

V usage is TRBV6-8 and J usage is TRBJ2-5; D gene unclear. Trimming shortened V by 6 bases and J by 3 bases, and 11 bases separated the two germline ends. CDR1 MNHGY and CDR2 SAAAGT come from the germline V gene. The CDR3 is 13 amino acids. As DNA, the CDR3 is TGTGCCAGCAGCAGACCCTCAAAAGAGACCCAGTACTTC. Amino acids: CASSRPSKETQYF.

The genes are TRBV6-8 and TRBJ2-7, with 8 nucleotides matching TRBD1. Germline CDR1 is MNHGY and CDR2 is SAAAGT. The CDR3 runs 12 residues. The junction had 4 bases not matched to a gene; V was cut back by 5 bases and J by 7 bases. In DNA, the CDR3 is TGTGCCAGCAGTCGAACAGGGGGTGAGCAGTACTTC. Residues: CASSRTGGEQYF.

The V gene is TRBV19, the J gene TRBJ2-7; 9 bases are shared with TRBD1. The trim removed 5 bases at V and 0 bases at J, leaving 2 bases unmatched. The CDR3 covers 14 residues. Germline-derived CDR1 and CDR2 are LNHDA and SQIVND (reference sequence). The CDR3 sequence is CASSWGQGSYEQYF. CDR3 DNA sequence: TGTGCCAGTAGTTGGGGACAGGGCTCCTACGAGCAGTACTTC.

The chain links TRBV19 to TRBJ2-7; 7 positions match TRBD1. The length of the CDR3 is 13 residues. V lost 6 bases, J lost 6 bases, and 8 bases stayed unmatched. CDR1 and CDR2 from the germline V gene are LNHDA and SQIVND (reference sequence). Here the CDR3 DNA reads TGTGCCAGTAGCCTGACCTCAGGGGGCGAGCAGTACTTC. Protein product: CASSLTSGGEQYF. Complete variable domain (other parts from reference TRBV19 and TRBJ2-7): DGGITQSPKYLFRKEGQNVTLSCEQNLNHDAMYWYRQDPGQGLRLIYYSQIVNDFQKGDIAEGYSVSREKKESFPLTVTSAQKNPTAFYLCASSLTSGGEQYFGPGTRLTVT.

The rearrangement uses TRBV19 and TRBJ2-7; a weak D match, TRBD1 (6 bases). The ends were cut back, 6 bases at V and 0 bases at J, with 9 bases in the middle. The CDR3 length is 13 residues. The germline V gene has CDR1 LNHDA and CDR2 SQIVND (reference sequence). The CDR3 protein is CASSVDSSYEQYF. DNA for the CDR3: TGTGCCAGTAGCGTGGACAGCTCCTACGAGCAGTACTTC.

The rearrangement links TRBV28 to TRBJ2-1, with TRBD1 as a possible D gene (5 bases). Trimming shortened V by 3 bases and J by 2 bases, and 5 bases separated the two germline ends. The CDR3 is made up of 13 amino acids. Germline CDR1 MDHEN, CDR2 SYDVKM. Here the CDR3 DNA reads TGTGCCAGCAGTTTGGACACCTACAATGAGCAGTTCTTC. It translates to CASSLDTYNEQFF.

The genes are TRBV11-3 and TRBJ2-2, with 10 bases aligning to TRBD2. This CDR3 region has 17 residues. Losses at the gene ends were 4 bases for V and 6 bases for J; bases not matched to a gene: 11. Germline V lookup: CDR1 SGHNT, CDR2 YENEEA. The CDR3: CASSYSGLADLAGELFF. The CDR3 region has the DNA TGTGCCAGCAGCTATAGCGGACTAGCGGACTTGGCCGGGGAGCTGTTTTTT.

The gene calls are TRBV6-8 and TRBJ2-3; D uncertain. Germline V gene sequence: CDR1 MNHGY, CDR2 SAAAGT. V was cut by 0 bases and J by 0 bases, with 1 base left in between. CDR3 length: 13 residues. CDR3 nucleotide sequence: TGTGCCAGCAGTTACTCTAGCACAGATACGCAGTATTTT. As protein: CASSYSSTDTQYF.

In DNA, the CDR3 is TGTGCCAGCAGCTTAGGGGCCCTGAGGAACGAGCAGTACTTC. As protein: CASSLGALRNEQYF. This sequence joins TRBV7-7 and TRBJ2-7; D not resolved. The CDR3 runs to 14 residues. The germline gives CDR1 SSHAT, CDR2 FNYEAQ (reference sequence). V was clipped by 1 base and J by 5 bases, with 12 bases between them.

This chain connects TRBV23-1 to TRBJ2-5; D gene unclear. TRBV23-1 is reported as an ORF; its role is uncertain. The CDR3 totals 15 residues. V was trimmed by 6 bases and J by 5 bases, leaving 19 bases between them. The CDR3 spells CASSQDAERQETQYF. The CDR3 DNA follows: TGCGCCAGCAGCCAAGATGCGGAGCGTCAGGAGACCCAGTACTTC.

The chain recombines TRBV6-8 with TRBJ2-7; 8 bases line up with TRBD1. This CDR3 contains 15 residues. The V and J ends lost 6 bases and 1 base, in that order; junction bases with no gene match: 8. Per germline, CDR1 MNHGY and CDR2 SAAAGT. CDR3 residues: CASRDREHGSYEQYF. Here the CDR3 DNA reads TGTGCCAGCAGGGACAGGGAACATGGATCCTACGAGCAGTACTTC.

J is TRBJ1-2 and V is TRBV25-1; D might be TRBD1 (6 bases). From germline, CDR1 is MGHDK and CDR2 SYGVNS. Trimming left V 7 bases short and J 8 bases short, with 20 bases between. The CDR3 length is 14 residues. CDR3 sequence: CASTSPGTIGGYTF. CDR3 sequence (DNA): TGTGCCAGCACTTCCCCCGGGACAATCGGGGGCTACACCTTC.

This chain uses TRBV7-1 with TRBJ2-1, with TRBD2 matching 11 bases. TRBV7-1 belongs to the ORF category, with a function that is uncertain. This CDR3 is built from 14 residues. V was pared by 6 bases and J by 6 bases, with 4 bases of the junction left unmatched. CDR3 nucleotides: TGTGCCAGCAGGCAGGGGACTAGCGGCAATGAGCAGTTCTTC. As protein: CASRQGTSGNEQFF.

The genes are TRBV6-8 and TRBJ1-2; D call uncertain. CDR3 size: 14 residues. Germline loops: CDR1 MNHGY, CDR2 SAAAGT. Trimming removed 0 bases at V and 7 bases at J, with 12 bases between. The CDR3 reads CASSYSRPPGGYTF. CDR3 DNA sequence: TGTGCCAGCAGTTACTCGCGACCGCCGGGTGGCTACACCTTC.

This chain joins TRBV6-8 and TRBJ2-7; D could derive from TRBD1 or TRBD2 (5 bases each). This CDR3 region has 13 residues. Trimming took off 2 bases at V and 7 bases at J, with 12 bases between the two ends. Germline values: CDR1 MNHGY, CDR2 SAAAGT. In DNA form, the CDR3 reads TGTGCCAGCAGTTACGGGGACCCCGGGGAGCAGTACTTC. Amino acid sequence: CASSYGDPGEQYF.

The chain is built from TRBV18 and TRBJ1-2; a weak D match, TRBD1 (6 bases). Looked up from germline, CDR1 is KGHSH and CDR2 is LQKENI. There are 14 residues in the CDR3. V was shortened by 5 bases and J by 4 bases, with 14 bases between the two germline ends. CDR3 in DNA: TGTGCCAGCTCAGACGGACAGTTCATCTATGGCTACACCTTC. Its protein product is CASSDGQFIYGYTF.

A single count supports this clone. CDR3 DNA sequence: TGTGCCAGCAGCCACCAGGATAGGGGTTATTTCGCTGAAGCTTTCTTT. Translating gives CASSHQDRGYFAEAFF. The rearrangement links TRBV11-3 to TRBJ1-1, with D possibly matching TRBD1 (5 bases). The CDR3 runs to 16 residues. The V gene lost 5 bases and the J gene lost 6 bases, with 22 bases spanning the gap. Germline assignment: CDR1 SGHNT and CDR2 YENEEA.

This chain links TRBV11-3 with TRBJ1-6, with TRBD1 identical over 7 bases. Looked up from germline, CDR1 is SGHNT and CDR2 is YENEEA. This CDR3 is built from 16 residues. After removal of 5 bases from V and 7 bases from J, the junction contained 11 bases not matched to a gene. DNA of the CDR3: TGTGCCAGCAGCCTCAATCGACAGGGTATGAATTCACCCCTCCACTTT. It codes for CASSLNRQGMNSPLHF.